This T cell receptor beta chain appears in the sequencing data of a study of T cell repertoires in cytomegalovirus infection. About the study: Public signatures in TCR beta pointed to CMV infection and matching HLA type.

TCRdb independently ran MiXCR on the reads; one entry per CDR3 protein. Here the sample spans just under 300,000 distinct CDR3 sequences, about 9.2% being singletons. The CDR3 runs 13 residues. V was pared by 4 bases and J by 5 bases, with 10 bases between. In germline, CDR1 is SGHRS, CDR2 YFSETQ. This clonotype came up many times. The receptor was derived from a human donor in good health (CMV status not recorded). Some clones in this sample may be carry-over from other donors' samples. V gene TRBV5-1 combines with J gene TRBJ2-1, with a tentative D call TRBD1 (6 bases). The source material was PBMCs. CDR3 bases: TGCGCCAGCAGCGGGGACAACGACAATGAGCAGTTCTTC. The encoded protein is CASSGDNDNEQFF.